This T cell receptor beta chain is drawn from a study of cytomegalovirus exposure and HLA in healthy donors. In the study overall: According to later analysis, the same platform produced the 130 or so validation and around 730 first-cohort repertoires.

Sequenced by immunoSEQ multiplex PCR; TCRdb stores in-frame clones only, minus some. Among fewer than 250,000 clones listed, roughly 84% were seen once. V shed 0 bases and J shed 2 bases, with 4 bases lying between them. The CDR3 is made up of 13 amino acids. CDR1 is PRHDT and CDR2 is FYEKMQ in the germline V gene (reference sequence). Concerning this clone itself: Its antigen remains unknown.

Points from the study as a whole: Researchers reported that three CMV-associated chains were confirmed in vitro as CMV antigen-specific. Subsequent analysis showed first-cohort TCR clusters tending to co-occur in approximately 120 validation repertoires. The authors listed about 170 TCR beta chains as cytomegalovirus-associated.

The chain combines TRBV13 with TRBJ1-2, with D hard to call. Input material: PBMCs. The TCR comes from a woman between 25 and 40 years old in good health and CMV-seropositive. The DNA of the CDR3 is TGTGCCAGCAGCTTAGGTCAAAACTATGGCTACACCTTC. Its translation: CASSLGQNYGYTF.